A selection of T cell receptor beta chains follows, all from one sample in a study of post-analysis software for immune sequencing data. From the PCR reads, TCRdb called clonotypes with MiXCR, one entry per CDR3 protein. The repertoire holds roughly 800,000 distinct CDR3 sequences, approximately 53% seen once, with about 4.8% in the top ten. Source material: blood. The receptors were sampled from a girl aged 10-17 years with multiple sclerosis. Each CDR3 is given with its conserved first and last residue.

j_gene	v_gene	CDR3aa
TRBJ2-5	TRBV29-1	CSSFRGETQYF
TRBJ2-5	TRBV5-1	CASSSPRTGKETQYF
TRBJ1-2	TRBV5-1	CASSLVQGAHGYTF
TRBJ2-7	TRBV6-5	CASRSTGVYEQYF
TRBJ2-6	TRBV4-1	CASSQDEGGGSGANVLTF
TRBJ1-1	TRBV29-1	CSVGWTANTEAFF
TRBJ2-4	TRBV29-1	CSAAGGRGNIQYF
TRBJ1-2	TRBV4-1	CASSRETGTYGYTF
TRBJ2-7	TRBV4-1	CASSQTGLANDEQYF
TRBJ1-3	TRBV12-3/TRBV12-4	CASSPRDSYSGNTIYF